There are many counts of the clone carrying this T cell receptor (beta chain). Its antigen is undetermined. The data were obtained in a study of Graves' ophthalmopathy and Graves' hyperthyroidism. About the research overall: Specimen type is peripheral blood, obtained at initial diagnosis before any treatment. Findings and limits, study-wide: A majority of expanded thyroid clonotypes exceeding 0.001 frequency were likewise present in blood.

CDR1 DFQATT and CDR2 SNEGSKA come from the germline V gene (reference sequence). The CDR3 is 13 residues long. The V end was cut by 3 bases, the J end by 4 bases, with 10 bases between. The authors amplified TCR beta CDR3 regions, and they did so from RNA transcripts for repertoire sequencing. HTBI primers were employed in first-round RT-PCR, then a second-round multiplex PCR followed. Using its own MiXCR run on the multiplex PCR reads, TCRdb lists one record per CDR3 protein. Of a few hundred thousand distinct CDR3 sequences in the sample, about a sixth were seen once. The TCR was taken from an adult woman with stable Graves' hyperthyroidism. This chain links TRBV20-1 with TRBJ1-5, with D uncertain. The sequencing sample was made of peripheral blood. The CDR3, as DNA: TGCAGTGCTAGTTGGGCCATAAATCAGCCCCAGCATTTT. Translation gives CSASWAINQPQHF.